Listed below are T cell receptor beta chains from one sample, sequenced in a study of radiotherapy plus CTLA-4 blockade in lung cancer. Method: immunoSEQ multiplex PCR; TCRdb's copy keeps in-frame clones and lacks some. Seen here are more than 90,000 clones, about 77% observed once, and the top ten hold roughly 5%. Sequencing used peripheral blood, obtained from a patient treated with radiotherapy plus ipilimumab. These receptors originate from a human donor with non-small cell lung cancer who had a partial response to radiotherapy plus ipilimumab. Both conserved end residues are part of each CDR3. D genes are given only for firm matches. For some rows the clone size is stated as once, few or many, or as a class when expanded; others skip it.

D gene: TRBD1; clone size: -; J gene: TRBJ1-1; V gene: TRBV5-1; CDR3 DNA: TGCGCCAGCAGCGGGGGACAGGGAACCACTGAAGCTTTCTTT; CDR3 protein: CASSGGQGTTEAFF
D gene: -; clone size: -; J gene: TRBJ2-3; V gene: TRBV18; CDR3 DNA: TGTGCCAGCTCACCACCCGTTCCCACAGATACGCAGTATTTT; CDR3 protein: CASSPPVPTDTQYF
D gene: TRBD2; clone size: -; J gene: TRBJ2-2; V gene: TRBV6-5; CDR3 DNA: TGTGCCAGCAGCCCCGGGACTAGCCCCCCCGGGGAGCTGTTTTTT; CDR3 protein: CASSPGTSPPGELFF
D gene: -; clone size: -; J gene: TRBJ1-1; V gene: TRBV5-1; CDR3 DNA: TGCGCCAGCAGCTCCAAGACAGGAATGAACACTGAAGCTTTCTTT; CDR3 protein: CASSSKTGMNTEAFF
D gene: TRBD2; clone size: once; J gene: TRBJ2-5; V gene: TRBV2; CDR3 DNA: TGTGCCAGCAGTGATAGCGGACTAGCGCGGCAAGAGACCCAGTACTTC; CDR3 protein: CASSDSGLARQETQYF
D gene: -; clone size: once; J gene: TRBJ1-2; V gene: TRBV5-1; CDR3 DNA: TGCGCCAGCAGCTCGGTCTCCGGGACGGGAGGATCCTATGGCTACACCTTC; CDR3 protein: CASSSVSGTGGSYGYTF
D gene: -; clone size: -; J gene: TRBJ2-7; V gene: TRBV27; CDR3 DNA: TGTGCCAGCAGTTACAGGGATACCTACGAGCAGTACTTC; CDR3 protein: CASSYRDTYEQYF
D gene: -; clone size: -; J gene: TRBJ2-2; V gene: TRBV12-5; CDR3 DNA: TGTGCTAGTGGTCCCTCAGAGGGCATGGACACCGGGGAGCTGTTTTTT; CDR3 protein: CASGPSEGMDTGELFF
D gene: -; clone size: -; J gene: TRBJ2-7; V gene: TRBV5-1; CDR3 DNA: TGCGCCAGCAGCTTCTCGGCAGGGGAGGGCTACGAGCAGTACTTC; CDR3 protein: CASSFSAGEGYEQYF
D gene: -; clone size: -; J gene: TRBJ2-3; V gene: TRBV19; CDR3 DNA: TGTGCCAGTAGTATCGCCGGGGGAGTGGGCACAGATACGCAGTATTTT; CDR3 protein: CASSIAGGVGTDTQYF
D gene: -; clone size: -; J gene: TRBJ1-4; V gene: TRBV15; CDR3 DNA: TGTGCCACCAGCAGAGATTTGTTCCTGAGTAATGAAAAACTGTTTTTT; CDR3 protein: CATSRDLFLSNEKLFF
D gene: TRBD2; clone size: few; J gene: TRBJ2-3; V gene: TRBV29-1; CDR3 DNA: TGCAGCGTTGAAGGGGGACTAGCGGGAGAGGGGTCCGCAGATACGCAGTATTTT; CDR3 protein: CSVEGGLAGEGSADTQYF
D gene: TRBD2; clone size: -; J gene: TRBJ2-2; V gene: TRBV9; CDR3 DNA: TGTGCCAGCAGCCCCCGGGTTAGCGGGAGTTTCGAAAACTCCGGGGAGCTGTTTTTT; CDR3 protein: CASSPRVSGSFENSGELFF
D gene: -; clone size: -; J gene: TRBJ1-4; V gene: TRBV28; CDR3 DNA: TGTGCCAGCAGGACACAGGGCCGAAGCGAAAAACTGTTTTTT; CDR3 protein: CASRTQGRSEKLFF
D gene: TRBD2; clone size: few; J gene: TRBJ2-3; V gene: TRBV7-9; CDR3 DNA: TGTGCCAGCAGCTATCTCGGACTAGCGGAAAAAAGCACAGATACGCAGTATTTT; CDR3 protein: CASSYLGLAEKSTDTQYF
D gene: -; clone size: -; J gene: TRBJ1-2; V gene: TRBV10-3; CDR3 DNA: TGTGCCATCAGTTCCGCTCCTGAGAGGTATGGCTACACCTTC; CDR3 protein: CAISSAPERYGYTF
D gene: -; clone size: -; J gene: TRBJ2-6; V gene: TRBV19; CDR3 DNA: TGTGCCAGTAGTATTCCCCAGGGCAGGGCCAACGTCCTGACTTTC; CDR3 protein: CASSIPQGRANVLTF
D gene: TRBD2; clone size: -; J gene: TRBJ2-4; V gene: TRBV19; CDR3 DNA: TGTGCCAGTAGTATCGTACTAGCGGAGCAAATCTTAGCCAAAAACATTCAGTACTTC; CDR3 protein: CASSIVLAEQILAKNIQYF
D gene: -; clone size: -; J gene: TRBJ2-7; V gene: TRBV7-2; CDR3 DNA: TGTGCCAGCAGCTTAGGCCAGGACAGCTCCTACGAGCAGTACTTC; CDR3 protein: CASSLGQDSSYEQYF